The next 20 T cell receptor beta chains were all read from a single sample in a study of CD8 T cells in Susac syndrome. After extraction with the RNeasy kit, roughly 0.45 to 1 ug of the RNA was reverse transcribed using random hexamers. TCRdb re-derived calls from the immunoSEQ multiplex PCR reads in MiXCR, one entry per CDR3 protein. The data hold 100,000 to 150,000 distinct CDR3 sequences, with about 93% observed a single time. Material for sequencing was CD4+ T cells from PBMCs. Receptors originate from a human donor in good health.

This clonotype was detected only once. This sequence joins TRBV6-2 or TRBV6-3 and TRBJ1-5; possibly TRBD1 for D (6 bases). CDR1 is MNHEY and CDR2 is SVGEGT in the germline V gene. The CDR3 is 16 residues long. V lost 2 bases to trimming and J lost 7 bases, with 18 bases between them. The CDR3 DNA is TGTGCCAGCAGTTACCCCCCCTACAGGGTGCGGCAGCCCCAGCATTTT. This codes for CASSYPPYRVRQPQHF.

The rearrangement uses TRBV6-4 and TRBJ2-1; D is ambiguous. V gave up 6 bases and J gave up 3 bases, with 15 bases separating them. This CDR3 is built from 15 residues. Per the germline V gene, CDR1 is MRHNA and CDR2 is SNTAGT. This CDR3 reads CASSPDPEGYNEQFF. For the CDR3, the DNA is TGTGCCAGCAGCCCGGACCCAGAAGGCTACAATGAGCAGTTCTTC.

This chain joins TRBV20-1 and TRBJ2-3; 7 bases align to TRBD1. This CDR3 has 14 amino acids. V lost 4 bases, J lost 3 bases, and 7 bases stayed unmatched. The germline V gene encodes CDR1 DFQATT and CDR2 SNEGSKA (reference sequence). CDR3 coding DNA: TGCAGTGCTACGACAGGGATAGGGACAGATACGCAGTATTTT. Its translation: CSATTGIGTDTQYF.

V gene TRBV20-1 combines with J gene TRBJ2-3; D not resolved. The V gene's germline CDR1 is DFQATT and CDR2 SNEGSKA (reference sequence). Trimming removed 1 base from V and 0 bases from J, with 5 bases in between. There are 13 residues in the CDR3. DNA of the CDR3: TGCAGTGCTAGAGCGGACAGCACAGATACGCAGTATTTT. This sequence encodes CSARADSTDTQYF.

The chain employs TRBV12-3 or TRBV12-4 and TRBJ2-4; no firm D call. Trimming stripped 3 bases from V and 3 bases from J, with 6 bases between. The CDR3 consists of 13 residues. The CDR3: CASSFLGKNIQYF. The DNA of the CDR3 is TGTGCCAGCAGTTTCCTGGGCAAAAACATTCAGTACTTC.

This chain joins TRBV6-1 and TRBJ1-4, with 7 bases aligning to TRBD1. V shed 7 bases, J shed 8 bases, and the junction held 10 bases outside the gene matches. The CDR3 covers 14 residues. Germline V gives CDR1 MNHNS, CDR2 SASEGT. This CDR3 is CASTNRGMGEKLFF. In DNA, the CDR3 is TGTGCCAGCACTAACAGGGGAATGGGCGAAAAACTGTTTTTT.

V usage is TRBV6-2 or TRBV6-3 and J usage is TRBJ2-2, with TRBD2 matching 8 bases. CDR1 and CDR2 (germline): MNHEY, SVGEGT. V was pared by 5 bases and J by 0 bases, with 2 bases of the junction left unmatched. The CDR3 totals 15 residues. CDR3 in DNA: TGTGCCAGCAGTAGCGGGAGTGCGAACACCGGGGAGCTGTTTTTT. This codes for CASSSGSANTGELFF.

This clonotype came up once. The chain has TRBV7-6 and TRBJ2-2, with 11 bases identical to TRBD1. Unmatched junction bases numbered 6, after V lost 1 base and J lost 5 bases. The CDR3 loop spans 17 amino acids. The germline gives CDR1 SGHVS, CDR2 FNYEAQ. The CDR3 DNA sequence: TGTGCCAGCAGCTTAGACCGAGGACAGGGGGCGACCGGGGAGCTGTTTTTT. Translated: CASSLDRGQGATGELFF. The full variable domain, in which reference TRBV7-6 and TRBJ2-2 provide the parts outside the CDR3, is GAGVSQSPRYKVTKRGQDVALRCDPISGHVSLYWYRQALGQGPEFLTYFNYEAQQDKSGLPNDRFSAERPEGSISTLTIQRTEQRDSAMYRCASSLDRGQGATGELFFGEGSRLTVL.

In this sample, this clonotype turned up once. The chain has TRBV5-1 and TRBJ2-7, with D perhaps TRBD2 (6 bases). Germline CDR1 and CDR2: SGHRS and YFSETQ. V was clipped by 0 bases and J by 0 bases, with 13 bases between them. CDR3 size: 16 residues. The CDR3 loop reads CASSLDGTGLSYEQYF. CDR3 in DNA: TGCGCCAGCAGCTTGGACGGGACTGGCCTCTCCTACGAGCAGTACTTC.

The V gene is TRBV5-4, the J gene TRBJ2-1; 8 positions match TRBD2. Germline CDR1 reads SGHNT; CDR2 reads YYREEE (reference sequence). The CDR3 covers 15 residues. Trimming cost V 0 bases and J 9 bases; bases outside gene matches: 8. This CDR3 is CASSLDGSGGSEQFF. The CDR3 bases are TGTGCCAGCAGCTTGGATGGGAGCGGGGGCAGTGAGCAGTTCTTC.

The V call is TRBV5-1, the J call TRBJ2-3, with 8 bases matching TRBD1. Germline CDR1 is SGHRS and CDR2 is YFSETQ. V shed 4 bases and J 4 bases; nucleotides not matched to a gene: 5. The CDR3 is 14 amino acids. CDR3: CASSMGQVADTQYF. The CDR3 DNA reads TGCGCCAGCAGCATGGGACAGGTAGCAGATACGCAGTATTTT.

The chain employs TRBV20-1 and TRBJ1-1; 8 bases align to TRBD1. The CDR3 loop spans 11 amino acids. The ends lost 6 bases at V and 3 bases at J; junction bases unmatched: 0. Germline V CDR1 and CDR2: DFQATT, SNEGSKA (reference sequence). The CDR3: CSATGDTEAFF. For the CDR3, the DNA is TGCAGTGCGACAGGGGACACTGAAGCTTTCTTT.

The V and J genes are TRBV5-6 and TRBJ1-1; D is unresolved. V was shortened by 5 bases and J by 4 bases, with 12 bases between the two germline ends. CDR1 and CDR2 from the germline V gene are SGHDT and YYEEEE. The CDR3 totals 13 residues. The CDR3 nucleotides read TGTGCCAGCAGAAATCGGGTACTCACTGAAGCTTTCTTT. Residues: CASRNRVLTEAFF. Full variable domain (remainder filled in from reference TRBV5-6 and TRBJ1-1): DAGVTQSPTHLIKTRGQQVTLRCSPKSGHDTVSWYQQALGQGPQFIFQYYEEEERQRGNFPDRFSGHQFPNYSSELNVNALLLGDSALYLCASRNRVLTEAFFGQGTRLTVV.

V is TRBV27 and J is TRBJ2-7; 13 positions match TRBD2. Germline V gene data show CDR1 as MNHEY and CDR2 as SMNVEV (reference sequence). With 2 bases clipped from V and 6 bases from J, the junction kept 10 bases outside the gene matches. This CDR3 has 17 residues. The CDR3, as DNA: TGTGCCAGCAGTTTAGGACTAGCGGGAGTAGTTCACCGCGAGCAGTACTTC. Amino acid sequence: CASSLGLAGVVHREQYF.

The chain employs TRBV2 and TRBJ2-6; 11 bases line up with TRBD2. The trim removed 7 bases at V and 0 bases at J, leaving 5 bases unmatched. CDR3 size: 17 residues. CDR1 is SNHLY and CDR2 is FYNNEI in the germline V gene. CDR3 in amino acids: CASTRLAGNSGANVLTF. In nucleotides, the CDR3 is TGTGCCAGCACTAGACTAGCGGGGAACTCTGGGGCCAACGTCCTGACTTTC.

The CDR3 region is CSSTSGTDTQYF. The CDR3 coding sequence is TGCAGTTCGACATCCGGGACAGATACGCAGTATTTT. V usage is TRBV20-1 and J usage is TRBJ2-3; D gene unclear. Between the trimmed V and J ends, which lost 8 bases and 3 bases, there was a span of 12 bases. Germline CDR1 DFQATT, CDR2 SNEGSKA (reference sequence). The CDR3 loop spans 12 amino acids.

In DNA, the CDR3 is TGTGCCAGTAGTATAGATTGGCAGCCCCAGCATTTT. It codes for CASSIDWQPQHF. The chain combines TRBV19 with TRBJ1-5, with D uncertain. Per the germline V gene, CDR1 is LNHDA and CDR2 is SQIVND (reference sequence). V was cut by 0 bases and J by 7 bases, with 4 bases left in between. The CDR3 runs 12 residues.

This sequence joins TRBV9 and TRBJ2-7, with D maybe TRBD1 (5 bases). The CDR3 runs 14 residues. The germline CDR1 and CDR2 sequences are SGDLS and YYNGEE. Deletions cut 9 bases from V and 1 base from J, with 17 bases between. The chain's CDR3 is CATARQWSSYEQYF. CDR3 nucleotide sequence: TGTGCCACCGCCCGACAGTGGTCGTCCTACGAGCAGTACTTC.

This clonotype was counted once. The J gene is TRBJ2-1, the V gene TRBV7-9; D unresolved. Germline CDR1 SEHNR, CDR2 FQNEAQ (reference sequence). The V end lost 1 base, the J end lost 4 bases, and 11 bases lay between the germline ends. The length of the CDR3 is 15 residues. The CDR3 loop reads CASSLDLAYYNEQFF. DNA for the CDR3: TGTGCCAGCAGCTTAGACTTGGCCTATTACAATGAGCAGTTCTTC.

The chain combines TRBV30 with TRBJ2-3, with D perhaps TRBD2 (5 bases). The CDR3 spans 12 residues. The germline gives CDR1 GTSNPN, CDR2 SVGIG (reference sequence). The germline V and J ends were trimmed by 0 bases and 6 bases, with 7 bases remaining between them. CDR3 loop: CAWSVRGDTQYF. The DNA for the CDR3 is TGTGCCTGGAGTGTACGAGGGGATACGCAGTATTTT.